This T cell receptor (beta chain) emerged from a study of shared clonotypes between healthy human individuals. In the study overall: Two female and three male donors aged 18 to 49 were enrolled.

Germline-derived CDR1 and CDR2 are LGHNA and YSLEER. The CDR3 is made up of 16 amino acids. After removal of 1 base from V and 3 bases from J, the junction contained 5 bases not matched to a gene. Only Caucasian adults living in Nashville, Tennessee served as donors. Data came from immunoSEQ multiplex PCR; TCRdb stores just in-frame clones and leaves some out. The data contain some 530,000 clones, over 70% of them singletons. The rearrangement links TRBV4-3 to TRBJ2-3; 9 positions match TRBD1. The sequencing input was PBMCs. The source is a woman between 35 and 50 years old in good health. Some clones in this sample may be carry-over from other donors' samples. CDR3 amino acids: CASSQGKTGGTDTQYF. In DNA form, the CDR3 reads TGCGCCAGCAGCCAAGGGAAGACAGGGGGGACAGATACGCAGTATTTT.